These 17 T cell receptor beta chains came from one sample sequenced in a study of early T cells in non-severe SARS-CoV-2 infection. TCRdb itself ran the 5' RACE reads through MiXCR, one entry per CDR3 protein. The sample consists of approximately 42,000 distinct CDR3 sequences, less than 7% of them appearing once. Material: whole blood. These receptors originate from an adult who was a healthcare worker with PCR-confirmed SARS-CoV-2 infection or an uninfected control (not recorded which).

This clonotype came up many times. The chain employs TRBV28 and TRBJ2-1; D call uncertain. The germline V and J ends were trimmed by 2 bases and 1 base, with 9 bases remaining between them. The V gene's germline CDR1 is MDHEN and CDR2 SYDVKM. The CDR3 is 15 residues long. The CDR3 region has the DNA TGTGCCAGCAGTTTACAGGTAGCTTCCTACAATGAGCAGTTCTTC. It is translated as CASSLQVASYNEQFF. Supplemented by reference TRBV28 and TRBJ2-1, the full variable domain reads DVKVTQSSRYLVKRTGEKVFLECVQDMDHENMFWYRQDPGLGLRLIYFSYDVKMKEKGDIPEGYSVSREKKERFSLILESASTNQTSMYLCASSLQVASYNEQFFGPGTRLTVL.

This clonotype came up many times. This chain links TRBV29-1 with TRBJ2-3; 9 nucleotides agree with TRBD1. Germline V gene sequence: CDR1 SQVTM, CDR2 ANQGSEA. V shed 5 bases and J 3 bases; nucleotides not matched to a gene: 6. The CDR3 contains 14 residues. In nucleotides, the CDR3 is TGCAGCGTTCGCCCGGGACAGGGTACAGATACGCAGTATTTT. This codes for CSVRPGQGTDTQYF.

The J gene is TRBJ1-4, the V gene TRBV5-1, with a weak D call TRBD1 (5 bases). The CDR3 spans 16 residues. V was trimmed by 4 bases and J by 6 bases, leaving 19 bases between them. Germline V lookup: CDR1 SGHRS, CDR2 YFSETQ. The CDR3: CASSVEGDPADEKLFF. CDR3 nucleotides: TGCGCCAGCAGCGTGGAAGGGGATCCAGCCGATGAAAAACTGTTTTTT. Variable domain in full (rest from reference TRBV5-1 and TRBJ1-4): KAGVTQTPRYLIKTRGQQVTLSCSPISGHRSVSWYQQTPGQGLQFLFEYFSETQRNKGNFPGRFSGRQFSNSRSEMNVSTLELGDSALYLCASSVEGDPADEKLFFGSGTQLSVL.

The table lists this clonotype with many counts. The rearrangement uses TRBV7-2 and TRBJ2-2; TRBD2 might be the D (6 bases). V lost 0 bases, J lost 8 bases, and 10 bases lay in between. The CDR3 is 14 residues long. Germline CDR1 SGHTA, CDR2 FQGNSA. CDR3: CASSLASGAGELFF. The CDR3 bases are TGTGCCAGCAGCTTAGCTTCGGGAGCGGGGGAGCTGTTTTTT. Complete variable domain (other parts from reference TRBV7-2 and TRBJ2-2): GAGVSQSPSNKVTEKGKDVELRCDPISGHTALYWYRQSLGQGLEFLIYFQGNSAPDKSGLPSDRFSAERTGGSVSTLTIQRTQQEDSAVYLCASSLASGAGELFFGEGSRLTVL.

The chain carries TRBV12-3 or TRBV12-4 and TRBJ1-6; 8 positions match TRBD1. Unmatched junction bases numbered 13, after V lost 5 bases and J lost 10 bases. CDR3 size: 16 residues. CDR3 DNA: TGTGCCAGCAGTCAAACGGCGGGGCAGGGGGCCTCACCCCTCCACTTT. It specifies CASSQTAGQGASPLHF.

V and J are TRBV11-2 and TRBJ1-1; no reliable D call. CDR3 size: 16 residues. The V and J ends lost 1 base and 1 base respectively, with 13 bases between them. Germline CDR1 SGHAT, CDR2 FQNNGV. In DNA form, the CDR3 reads TGTGCCAGCAGCTTAGGGGGAGGAGAGACGAACACTGAAGCTTTCTTT. Amino acids: CASSLGGGETNTEAFF. The full variable domain, its missing parts supplied by reference TRBV11-2 and TRBJ1-1, is EAGVAQSPRYKIIEKRQSVAFWCNPISGHATLYWYQQILGQGPKLLIQFQNNGVVDDSQLPKDRFSAERLKGVDSTLKIQPAKLEDSAVYLCASSLGGGETNTEAFFGQGTRLTVV.

This clonotype was counted ten times or more. This CDR3 reads CASSDGPYSNQPQHF. The CDR3 DNA follows: TGTGCCAGCAGTGATGGACCGTATAGCAATCAGCCCCAGCATTTT. The chain links TRBV6-1 to TRBJ1-5; D not resolved. The V and J ends lost 3 bases and 0 bases respectively, with 9 bases between them. In germline, CDR1 is MNHNS, CDR2 SASEGT. The CDR3 spans 15 residues.

This clonotype has a count of ten or more. This sequence joins TRBV12-3 or TRBV12-4 and TRBJ2-5; D uncertain. The CDR3 totals 13 residues. Between the trimmed V and J ends, which lost 3 bases and 3 bases, there was a span of 8 bases. CDR3 DNA sequence: TGTGCCAGCAGTTTGGGCCCTAAAGAGACCCAGTACTTC. Translated, it gives CASSLGPKETQYF.

The rearrangement uses TRBV7-9 and TRBJ2-3; 9 bases agree with TRBD2. CDR3 size: 16 residues. The V and J ends lost 1 base and 2 bases, in that order; junction bases with no gene match: 4. The V gene's germline CDR1 is SEHNR and CDR2 FQNEAQ (reference sequence). CDR3 protein: CASSLEAGGLTDTQYF. As DNA, the CDR3 is TGTGCCAGCAGCTTAGAGGCGGGGGGGCTCACAGATACGCAGTATTTT.

This chain joins TRBV6-5 and TRBJ2-7, with TRBD1 matching over 8 bases. Germline-derived CDR1 and CDR2 are MNHEY and SVGAGI. J was trimmed by 7 bases and V by 6 bases; bases with no gene match: 5. CDR3 length equals 12 residues. The CDR3 DNA is TGTGCCAGCAGCGACAGGGGTCGAGAGCAGTACTTC. Its translation: CASSDRGREQYF.

This clonotype was picked up a small number of times. The CDR3 bases are TGCAGTGCTAGAGCCAAATTTAACCGGGACGGCTCTGGGGAAAAACTGTTTTTT. This sequence encodes CSARAKFNRDGSGEKLFF. The genes are TRBV20-1 and TRBJ1-4, with D perhaps matching TRBD1 (5 bases). Trimming cost V 1 base and J 8 bases, with 26 bases left between them. Germline V CDR1 and CDR2: DFQATT, SNEGSKA (reference sequence). The CDR3 sequence is 18 residues long.

This clonotype was found a few times. The germline gene is not matched at one end of the junction; a read error may be the cause. The rearrangement uses TRBV3-1 and TRBJ2-3, with D perhaps TRBD2 (5 bases). CDR3 length equals 16 residues. Per germline, CDR1 LGHDT and CDR2 YNNKEL (reference sequence). As DNA, the CDR3 is TGTGCCAGCAGCCAAAGCAGTGATCCTAGCACAGATGCGCAGTATTTT. It encodes CASSQSSDPSTDAQYF.

This clonotype occurred many times. The gene calls are TRBV20-1 and TRBJ2-1; 11 positions match TRBD2. CDR1 and CDR2 (germline): DFQATT, SNEGSKA (reference sequence). V gave up 0 bases and J gave up 6 bases; unmatched junction bases: 10. The CDR3 runs 17 residues. The CDR3 loop is CSARDFTLGLAVNEQFF. The CDR3 DNA sequence: TGCAGTGCTAGAGACTTCACATTGGGACTAGCGGTCAATGAGCAGTTCTTC.

Only a few counts were recorded for this clonotype. J is TRBJ2-1 and V is TRBV6-4; possible D gene TRBD2, 6 bases. The V gene's germline CDR1 is MRHNA and CDR2 SNTAGT. The V and J ends lost 4 bases and 0 bases respectively, with 7 bases between them. There are 14 residues in the CDR3. CDR3 DNA: TGTGCCAGCAGTGCCGGGGGCTCCTACAATGAGCAGTTCTTC. This translates into CASSAGGSYNEQFF.

With respect to this clonotype: Just one base apart from a much larger clone, this may be a read error. For the CDR3, the DNA is TGTGCCAGCAGCGTAAAGCAGGGGACCTATGGCAACACCTTC. It yields the protein CASSVKQGTYGNTF. The chain links TRBV3-1 to TRBJ1-2; a weak D match, TRBD1 (6 bases). Per germline, CDR1 LGHDT and CDR2 YNNKEL (reference sequence). The CDR3 totals 14 residues.

As regards this clonotype: A read error is possible here, since a much larger clone lies one base away. The rearrangement uses TRBV29-1 and TRBJ2-1, with 11 bases lining up with TRBD2. This CDR3 region has 15 residues. In germline, CDR1 is SQVTM, CDR2 ANQGSEA. The DNA of the CDR3 is TGCGGCGTTTCGCGCGGGACTAGCGGTTTCGATGAGCAGTTCTTC. Translation: CGVSRGTSGFDEQFF.

The chain uses TRBV10-2 and TRBJ1-2; TRBD1 aligns across 9 bases. There are 14 residues in the CDR3. CDR1 and CDR2 (germline): WSHSY, SAAADI. V trimming: 2 bases; J trimming: 8 bases; junction bases outside the gene matches: 6. The CDR3 DNA reads TGCGCCAGCAGTGAGCAGACAGGGGGATACGGCTACACCTTC. Translated: CASSEQTGGYGYTF.